The rows below give T cell receptor beta chains drawn from one sample of a study of blood T cell repertoires in COVID-19. The data were produced by immunoSEQ multiplex PCR, yet TCRdb's version contains in-frame clones alone and is incomplete. Among under 150,000 clones, more than 60% were seen once, and the ten largest hold 2% to 2.5%. The source material was peripheral blood. These receptors were taken from a woman in her seventies with acute or convalescent COVID-19. Both conserved end residues are part of each CDR3. The D gene is left open where the match is weak. Some rows have no size entry. The others give once, few or many, or a class for an expanded clone.

CDR3nt,CDR3aa,v_gene,len,d_gene,abundance,j_gene
TGTGCCAGCAGCTTAGCGGCGAACACTGAAGCTTTCTTT,CASSLAANTEAFF,TRBV7-2,13,.,.,TRBJ1-1
TGTGCCAGCAGAAGGGGGCGGCAGACCCAGTACTTC,CASRRGRQTQYF,TRBV28,12,TRBD1,.,TRBJ2-5
TGTGCCAGCAGCTTAGGAGACAGGGGGCGTTCTAATGAGCAGTTCTTC,CASSLGDRGRSNEQFF,TRBV7-9,16,TRBD1,.,TRBJ2-1
TGTGCCAGCAGCCAAGATTGGGCCCGGGGGAGCTACACCTTC,CASSQDWARGSYTF,TRBV14,14,.,.,TRBJ1-2
TGTGCCAGCAGCACCCAGGGACAGGGGCCAGATACGCAGTATTTT,CASSTQGQGPDTQYF,TRBV13,15,TRBD1,few,TRBJ2-3
TGTGCCAGCAGTTTTACGGGACTAGCGTCGGAGACCCAGTACTTC,CASSFTGLASETQYF,TRBV6-5,15,TRBD2,.,TRBJ2-5
TGTGCCAGCAGTCCACCGGGACTTGGCAATCAGCCCCAGCATTTT,CASSPPGLGNQPQHF,TRBV2,15,.,.,TRBJ1-5
TGTGCCAGCAACCCTTCCCCAGCGAACACCGGGGAGCTGTTTTTT,CASNPSPANTGELFF,TRBV9,15,.,.,TRBJ2-2
TGCGCCAGCTACTACAGGGGGCTTCAAGAGACCCAGTACTTC,CASYYRGLQETQYF,TRBV5-1,14,TRBD1,.,TRBJ2-5
TGTGCCAGCTCAAGTAGCGGGTCTCCCACAGATACGCAGTATTTT,CASSSSGSPTDTQYF,TRBV18,15,TRBD2,.,TRBJ2-3
TGTGCCAGCAGCCCCTTAATGGGCTCGCAACCTTACGAGCAGTACTTC,CASSPLMGSQPYEQYF,TRBV9,16,.,.,TRBJ2-7
TGCGCCAGCAGCCACGAGGGATATGGCTACACCTTC,CASSHEGYGYTF,TRBV4-3,12,.,.,TRBJ1-2
TGTGCCAGCAGCTTAGCGGGGACTAGCGGGCCACACCGGAAGATCGAGCAGTACTTC,CASSLAGTSGPHRKIEQYF,TRBV7-8,19,TRBD2,.,TRBJ2-7
TGTGCCAGCAGCTCTCCTCAGGGATTGGTAAGGCGCACTGAAGCTTTCTTT,CASSSPQGLVRRTEAFF,TRBV11-2,17,.,.,TRBJ1-1
TGTGCCAGCAGCTTGTACGGGGGGCCTACCCTCGAGCAGTTCTTC,CASSLYGGPTLEQFF,TRBV5-4,15,.,.,TRBJ2-1
TGTGCCACCAGCAGGAGAGGACAGGCTGACCTCCTCTCTGGAAACACCATATATTTT,CATSRRGQADLLSGNTIYF,TRBV15,19,TRBD1,.,TRBJ1-3
TGTGCCAGCAGCCAAGGGACTGAGCTCAATGAGCAGTTCTTC,CASSQGTELNEQFF,TRBV4-2,14,.,.,TRBJ2-1
TGCGCCAGCAGCTTTGGGACAGGGAAATACGAGCAGTACTTC,CASSFGTGKYEQYF,TRBV5-1,14,TRBD1,.,TRBJ2-7
TGTGCCAGCAGCGTAGGGACTACTTCCACAGATACGCAGTATTTT,CASSVGTTSTDTQYF,TRBV9,15,.,.,TRBJ2-3
TGTGCCAGTAGTCCACGGGACACTCAAGAGACCCAGTACTTC,CASSPRDTQETQYF,TRBV19,14,.,.,TRBJ2-5
TGTGCCAGCTCACTAGCCCAGACAGGGAGGAGCACTGAAGCTTTCTTT,CASSLAQTGRSTEAFF,TRBV18,16,TRBD1,.,TRBJ1-1
TGTGCCAGCAGCTTAGGACAGGGTCCCTACGAGCAGTACTTC,CASSLGQGPYEQYF,TRBV11-2,14,TRBD1,few,TRBJ2-7
TGTGCCAGCAGCGTAGAGGCGGGAGGGTACAATGAGCAGTTCTTC,CASSVEAGGYNEQFF,TRBV9,15,TRBD2,.,TRBJ2-1
TGTGCCAGCAGCTTAGATGGGGGAGGGACCCAGTACTTC,CASSLDGGGTQYF,TRBV11-2,13,.,.,TRBJ2-5
TGTGCCAGCAGCTCTCCCCCTGCAGGAGAGCAGTTCTTC,CASSSPPAGEQFF,TRBV7-8,13,.,.,TRBJ2-1
TGCGTCAGCAGCTACAATGGGCAGGGGAGGGATTCACCCCTCCACTTT,CVSSYNGQGRDSPLHF,TRBV5-1,16,.,.,TRBJ1-6
TGCGCCAGCAGCCGAAGACTAGCGGGGCAAGAGACCCAGTACTTC,CASSRRLAGQETQYF,TRBV4-1,15,TRBD2,.,TRBJ2-5
TGTGCCAGCAGCTTAGATAGGCAGGGTCTTGAAGCTTTCTTT,CASSLDRQGLEAFF,TRBV11-2,14,.,few,TRBJ1-1
TGTGCCAGCAGCCATGGGAATTGGGCGGGGGAGCAGTTCTTC,CASSHGNWAGEQFF,TRBV7-3,14,.,.,TRBJ2-1